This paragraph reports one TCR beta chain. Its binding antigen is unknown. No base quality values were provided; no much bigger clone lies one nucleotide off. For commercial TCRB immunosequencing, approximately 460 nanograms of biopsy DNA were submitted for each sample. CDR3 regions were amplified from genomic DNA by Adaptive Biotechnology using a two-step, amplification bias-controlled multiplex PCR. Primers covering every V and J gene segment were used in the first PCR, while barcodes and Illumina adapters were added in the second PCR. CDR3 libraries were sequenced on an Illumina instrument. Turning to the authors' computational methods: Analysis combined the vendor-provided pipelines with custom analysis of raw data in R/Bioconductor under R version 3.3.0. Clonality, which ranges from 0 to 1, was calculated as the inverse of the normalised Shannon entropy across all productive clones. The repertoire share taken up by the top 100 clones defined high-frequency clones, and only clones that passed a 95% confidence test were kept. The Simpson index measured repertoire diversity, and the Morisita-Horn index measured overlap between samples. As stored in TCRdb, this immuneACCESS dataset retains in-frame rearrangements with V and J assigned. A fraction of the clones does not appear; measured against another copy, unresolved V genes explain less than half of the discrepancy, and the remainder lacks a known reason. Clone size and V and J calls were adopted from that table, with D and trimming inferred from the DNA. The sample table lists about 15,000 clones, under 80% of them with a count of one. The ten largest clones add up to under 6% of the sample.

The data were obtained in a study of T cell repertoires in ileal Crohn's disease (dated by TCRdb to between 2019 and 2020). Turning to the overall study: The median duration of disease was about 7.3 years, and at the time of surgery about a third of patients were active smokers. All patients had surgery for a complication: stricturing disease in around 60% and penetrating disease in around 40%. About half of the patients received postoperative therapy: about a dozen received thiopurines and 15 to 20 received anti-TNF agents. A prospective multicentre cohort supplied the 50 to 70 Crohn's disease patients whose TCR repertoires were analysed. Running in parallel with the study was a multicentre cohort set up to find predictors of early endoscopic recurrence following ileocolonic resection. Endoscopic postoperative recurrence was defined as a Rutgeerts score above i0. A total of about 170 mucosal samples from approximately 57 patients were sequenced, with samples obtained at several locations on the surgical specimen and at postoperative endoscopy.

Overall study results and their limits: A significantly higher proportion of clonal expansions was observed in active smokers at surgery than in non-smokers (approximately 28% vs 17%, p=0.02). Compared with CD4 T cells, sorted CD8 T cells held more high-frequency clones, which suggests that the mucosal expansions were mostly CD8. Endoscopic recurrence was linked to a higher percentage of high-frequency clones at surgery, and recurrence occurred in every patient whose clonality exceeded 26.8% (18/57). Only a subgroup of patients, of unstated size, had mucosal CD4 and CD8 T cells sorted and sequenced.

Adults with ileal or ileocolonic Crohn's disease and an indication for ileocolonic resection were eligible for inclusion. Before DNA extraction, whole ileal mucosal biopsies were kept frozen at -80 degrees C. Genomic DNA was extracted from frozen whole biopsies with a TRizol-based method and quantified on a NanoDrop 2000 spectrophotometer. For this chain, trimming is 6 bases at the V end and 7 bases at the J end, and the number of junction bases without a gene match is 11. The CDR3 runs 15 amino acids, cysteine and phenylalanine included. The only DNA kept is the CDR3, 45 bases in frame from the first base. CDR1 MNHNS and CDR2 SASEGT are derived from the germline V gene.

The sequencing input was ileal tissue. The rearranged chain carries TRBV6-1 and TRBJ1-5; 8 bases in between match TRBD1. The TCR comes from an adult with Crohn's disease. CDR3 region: CASRPWTGSLQPQHF. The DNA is TGTGCCAGCAGGCCTTGGACAGGGTCGTTGCAGCCCCAGCATTTT.